This T cell receptor (beta chain) was sequenced during a study of control samples from healthy donors and cancer patients. This table comes from immunoSEQ multiplex PCR, and its TCRdb copy is limited to in-frame clones, with some not included. This sample has tens of thousands of clones; about 81% occur once, and the top ten carry about 38%. The trim removed 4 bases at V and 4 bases at J, leaving 5 bases unmatched. In germline, CDR1 is LNHNV, CDR2 YYDKDF (reference sequence). The CDR3 runs 15 residues. The chain uses TRBV15 and TRBJ2-1; 9 nucleotides line up with TRBD2. The sequence was collected from a man aged 65 to 79 with lung cancer. Input material: PBMCs. This chain's CDR3 is CATSIGRGGYNEQFF. In DNA form, the CDR3 reads TGTGCCACCAGCATCGGGCGGGGGGGATACAATGAGCAGTTCTTC. Full variable domain (missing parts from reference TRBV15 and TRBJ2-1): DAMVIQNPRYQVTQFGKPVTLSCSQTLNHNVMYWYQQKSSQAPKLLFHYYDKDFNNEADTPDNFQSRRPNTSFCFLDIRSPGLGDTAMYLCATSIGRGGYNEQFFGPGTRLTVL.